This is a list of T cell receptor beta chains from one sample in a study of shared clonotypes between healthy human individuals. Sequenced by immunoSEQ multiplex PCR; TCRdb stores in-frame clones only, minus some. The data show about 2.1 million clones, about 92% seen once. The sequenced sample consisted of naive CD8+ T cells from PBMCs. The receptors were sampled from a man in his late teens or twenties in good health. Some clones in this sample may be carry-over from other donors' samples. CDR3s leave out the opening cysteine and the closing phenylalanine or tryptophan. The D gene is left open where the match is weak. Clone size is shown for a subset of rows, as once, few, many or a class of expanded clone.

d_call: .; v_call: TRBV6-5; clone_size: .; cdr3_aa: ASSPPGGNEQY
d_call: .; v_call: TRBV9; clone_size: .; cdr3_aa: ASSNFMGQETQY
d_call: TRBD1; v_call: TRBV19; clone_size: .; cdr3_aa: ASSPGQGASDTQY
d_call: TRBD1; v_call: TRBV7-9; clone_size: .; cdr3_aa: ASSAKQGRIADEQF
d_call: .; v_call: TRBV7-2; clone_size: .; cdr3_aa: ASSLEFYQETQY
d_call: .; v_call: TRBV6-4; clone_size: .; cdr3_aa: ASRPSALPNSNQPQH
d_call: TRBD1; v_call: TRBV10-3; clone_size: once; cdr3_aa: AISHTSGTGVSDTQY
d_call: TRBD1; v_call: TRBV14; clone_size: .; cdr3_aa: ASSLNPGQGAAGANVLT
d_call: TRBD2; v_call: TRBV10-2; clone_size: .; cdr3_aa: ASSVGLAGGEDEQF
d_call: .; v_call: TRBV27; clone_size: .; cdr3_aa: ASSLFRGYTDTQY
d_call: .; v_call: TRBV19; clone_size: .; cdr3_aa: ASSIIPTGPWTEAF
d_call: .; v_call: TRBV11-2; clone_size: .; cdr3_aa: ASSRYGGNRNTEAF
d_call: TRBD2; v_call: TRBV11-3; clone_size: .; cdr3_aa: ASSSRTSGSTADTQY
d_call: .; v_call: TRBV9; clone_size: .; cdr3_aa: ASSVEGYNEQF
d_call: .; v_call: TRBV30; clone_size: .; cdr3_aa: AWSVPASGPENQY
d_call: .; v_call: TRBV6-6; clone_size: once; cdr3_aa: ASSYLGTDTQY
d_call: .; v_call: TRBV28; clone_size: .; cdr3_aa: ASTPGLYGYT
d_call: .; v_call: TRBV11-2; clone_size: .; cdr3_aa: ASSLIGQEQY
d_call: .; v_call: TRBV10-2; clone_size: .; cdr3_aa: ASSEAFIVETQY
d_call: TRBD1; v_call: TRBV7-8; clone_size: .; cdr3_aa: ASSLLGGTVDQPQH
d_call: TRBD1; v_call: TRBV9; clone_size: .; cdr3_aa: ASSGWDSLNSYEQY
d_call: .; v_call: TRBV9; clone_size: .; cdr3_aa: ASSVSGASYDEQF
d_call: .; v_call: TRBV27; clone_size: .; cdr3_aa: ASAVVRTVHNEKLF
d_call: TRBD2; v_call: TRBV9; clone_size: .; cdr3_aa: ASSVLASGILGTDTQY
d_call: TRBD2; v_call: TRBV19; clone_size: once; cdr3_aa: ASSRLAGGAGNEQF
d_call: .; v_call: TRBV6-5; clone_size: .; cdr3_aa: ASSPRTGFWEEAF
d_call: TRBD2; v_call: TRBV19; clone_size: .; cdr3_aa: DWREGRDRTGELF
d_call: .; v_call: TRBV4-1; clone_size: .; cdr3_aa: ASSRTQTTNEKLF
d_call: .; v_call: TRBV12-1; clone_size: .; cdr3_aa: ASSFAGTDRYSYEQY
d_call: .; v_call: TRBV10-3; clone_size: .; cdr3_aa: AISEYQSSPV
d_call: .; v_call: TRBV7-9; clone_size: .; cdr3_aa: ASSSFSGLNYGYT
d_call: .; v_call: TRBV23-1; clone_size: .; cdr3_aa: ASRRGYAEAF
d_call: .; v_call: TRBV27; clone_size: .; cdr3_aa: ASSLSVQDPNQPQH
d_call: .; v_call: TRBV22-1; clone_size: .; cdr3_aa: PGSARPSGRENTGELF
d_call: TRBD2; v_call: TRBV6-5; clone_size: .; cdr3_aa: ASSLTSGKGNEQF
d_call: .; v_call: TRBV9; clone_size: once; cdr3_aa: ASSVGAGANVLT
d_call: .; v_call: TRBV2; clone_size: few; cdr3_aa: ASSPGEGIYGYT
d_call: .; v_call: TRBV28; clone_size: .; cdr3_aa: ASSGAEQY
d_call: .; v_call: TRBV9; clone_size: .; cdr3_aa: ASSVSARNTEAF
d_call: .; v_call: TRBV7-9; clone_size: few; cdr3_aa: ASSFSLEGGELF
d_call: .; v_call: TRBV10-3; clone_size: .; cdr3_aa: AILDSYNEQF
d_call: TRBD2; v_call: TRBV29-1; clone_size: .; cdr3_aa: SVELPSGRYEQY
d_call: .; v_call: TRBV2; clone_size: .; cdr3_aa: ASVRTANYGYT
d_call: TRBD2; v_call: TRBV2; clone_size: .; cdr3_aa: ASSDPTSALNNEQF
d_call: .; v_call: TRBV9; clone_size: .; cdr3_aa: ASSVGGGSQPQH
d_call: TRBD1; v_call: TRBV13; clone_size: .; cdr3_aa: ASSFKGAYEQY
d_call: TRBD2; v_call: TRBV7-9; clone_size: .; cdr3_aa: ASSSPRASGSDNEQF
d_call: .; v_call: TRBV7-8; clone_size: .; cdr3_aa: ASSSLGTLGANEKLF
d_call: TRBD2; v_call: TRBV7-6; clone_size: .; cdr3_aa: ASSSGSGTSGYNEQF
d_call: .; v_call: TRBV10-3; clone_size: .; cdr3_aa: AISDLGNYGYT
d_call: .; v_call: TRBV6-5; clone_size: .; cdr3_aa: ASKPAPVSYEQY
d_call: TRBD1; v_call: TRBV11-2; clone_size: .; cdr3_aa: ASSLDGTGVNQPQH
d_call: TRBD1; v_call: TRBV5-1; clone_size: .; cdr3_aa: ASSFGTGDPNEQF
d_call: .; v_call: TRBV7-9; clone_size: .; cdr3_aa: ASSLRQNYEQY